The clone carrying this TCR beta chain was detected ten times or more. Its antigen is not identified. The data derive from a study of metastatic and nonmetastatic thyroid tumors. About the study: The study looked at repertoires side by side in blood and in tumor or nodule tissue from malignant and benign thyroid patients. Study-level points and caveats: Benign nodules were reported to have significantly lower TCR beta diversity than malignant thyroid tumors, in blood and tumor.

None of the patients had undergone any treatment ahead of thyroid surgery. Original processing notes: The authors used CDR3 differences across clinicopathological groups to build a distant-metastasis classifier for papillary thyroid cancer. With MiXCR, TCRdb reprocessed the PCR reads. TCRdb's processing, not the authors', yielded these V and J calls. This table holds 25,000 to 30,000 clones, around 14% found once. The CDR3 consists of 14 residues. V shed 2 bases and J shed 1 base, with 9 bases lying between them. Germline V CDR1 and CDR2: SGDLS, YYNGEE. The chain has TRBV9 and TRBJ2-5, with D possibly being TRBD1 or TRBD2 (5 bases each). The TCR was taken from a male donor with papillary thyroid cancer or a benign thyroid nodule (not recorded which). Some clones in this sample may be carry-over from other donors' samples. Sequenced sample: blood. Written as DNA, the CDR3 is TGTGCCAGCAGCGTGGCCGGGGCCCAAGAGACCCAGTACTTC. Translating it yields CASSVAGAQETQYF.